The sequence of this T cell receptor (beta chain) was determined in a study of T cells in women clearing cervical HPV infection. About the research overall: Case blood drawn at lesion detection; control blood after infection cleared. Overall study results and limits: CIN3+ cases had significantly higher TCR repertoire richness than controls, but evenness did not differ.

The CDR3 runs to 15 residues. Looked up from germline, CDR1 is SGHRS and CDR2 is YFSETQ. The ends lost 3 bases at V and 1 base at J; junction bases unmatched: 5. Points on this clone: The antigen remains undetermined. The CDR3 extends 3 residues past the end of the read, so its final part is completed from the germline J gene.

The table came from immunoSEQ multiplex PCR; TCRdb's copy has only in-frame clones and leaves some out. The sample has 30,000 to 45,000 clones; the top ten hold about 3.7%. The sequence came from a woman between 18 and 70 years old with a cervical HPV16 infection that either progressed to CIN3+ or cleared (not recorded which). The gene calls are TRBV5-1 and TRBJ2-3, with 7 bases lining up with TRBD2. Sequencing was performed on blood buffy coat. CDR3 DNA (partial): TGCGCCAGCAGCTCTAGCGGCTCCGGCACAGATACG. It specifies CASSSSGSGTDT. The entire CDR3 is CASSSSGSGTDTQYF.